Listed below are T cell receptor beta chains from one sample, sequenced in a study of CD8+CD57+ T cells in acquired aplastic anemia. One entry per CDR3 protein, called by TCRdb with MiXCR from the reads. Altogether approximately 260,000 distinct CDR3 sequences are present, 82% being singletons, with the ten largest covering 40% to 55%. Sequencing used sorted CD4+, CD8+, or CD8+CD57+ T cells (not recorded which) from PBMCs. These receptors all come from a human donor with aplastic anemia. Both conserved end residues are part of each CDR3. Fields, in order: D gene, J gene, clone size, V gene, CDR3 protein, CDR3 DNA. A D gene is named only where the DNA matches it firmly. The size of a clone is reported for some rows only, either as once, few or many, or as a class for expanded clones.

NA | TRBJ2-3 | NA | TRBV24-1 | CASLAGDTGTQFF | TGTGCCAGCTTGGCAGGGGACACCGGTACGCAGTTTTTT
NA | TRBJ2-1 | few | TRBV10-3 | CAITKDGNSSNEQFF | TGTGCCATCACCAAGGACGGGAACTCTTCCAATGAGCAGTTCTTC
NA | TRBJ1-3 | few | TRBV15 | CATSRDTTRSGNTIYF | TGTGCCACCAGCAGAGATACGACACGCTCTGGAAACACCATATATTTT
NA | TRBJ1-2 | NA | TRBV10-2 | CASSEKEGNGYTF | TGCGCCAGCAGTGAGAAGGAGGGAAATGGCTACACCTTC
NA | TRBJ2-5 | NA | TRBV5-5 | CASSLPRGIQYF | TGTGCCAGCAGCCTGCCAAGGGGGATCCAGTACTTC
NA | TRBJ1-4 | few | TRBV10-3 | CAISESSGGRSTNEKLFF | TGTGCCATCAGTGAGTCTTCAGGCGGGAGATCAACTAATGAAAAACTGTTTTTT
NA | TRBJ1-5 | NA | TRBV7-6 | CASSSAQHF | TGTGCCAGCAGCTCGGCCCAGCATTTT
NA | TRBJ2-3 | NA | TRBV7-2 | CASSLLILGRPDTQYF | TGTGCCAGCAGCTTACTTATCCTCGGGCGGCCAGATACGCAGTATTTT
NA | TRBJ2-1 | NA | TRBV2 | CASRSRGYHEQFF | TGTGCCAGCAGGAGTCGGGGGTACCATGAGCAGTTCTTC
NA | TRBJ2-3 | NA | TRBV15 | CATSNGGTDTQYF | TGTGCCACCAGCAACGGGGGCACAGATACGCAGTATTTT
NA | TRBJ2-1 | NA | TRBV7-6 | CASSLAHGTKGAEQFF | TGTGCCAGCAGCTTAGCCCACGGGACAAAAGGCGCTGAGCAGTTCTTC
NA | TRBJ2-3 | NA | TRBV10-2 | CASSDGRFRVTDTQYF | TGTGCCAGCAGTGATGGTAGGTTCAGGGTCACAGATACGCAGTATTTT
TRBD1 | TRBJ1-5 | once | TRBV19 | CASTQGGGNQPQHF | TGTGCCAGTACTCAGGGGGGTGGCAATCAGCCCCAGCATTTT
NA | TRBJ2-7 | NA | TRBV7-2 | CASSARAFLYEQYF | TGTGCCAGCAGCGCTCGGGCTTTCCTCTACGAGCAGTACTTC
NA | TRBJ2-1 | NA | TRBV11-1 | CASSDGVTHEQFF | TGTGCCAGCAGTGATGGTGTGACCCATGAGCAGTTCTTC
NA | TRBJ2-5 | once | TRBV5-5 | CASSCTTAQETQYF | TGTGCCAGCAGCTGTACTACCGCCCAAGAGACCCAGTACTTC
NA | TRBJ2-5 | NA | TRBV5-4 | CASSLARYSLYGQETQYF | TGTGCCAGCAGCTTAGCGCGGTATTCCCTCTACGGGCAAGAGACCCAGTACTTC
NA | TRBJ2-3 | NA | TRBV7-9 | CASSLSERGYGYTF | TGTGCCAGCAGTCTATCGGAAAGGGGATATGGCTACACCTTT
NA | TRBJ2-3 | many | TRBV11-1 | CASSLVAGRSSSTDTQYF | TGTGCCAGCAGCTTAGTTGCGGGGAGATCTTCTAGCACAGATACGCAGTATTTT
TRBD1 | TRBJ1-2 | NA | TRBV20-1 | CSAREQGRGYGYTF | TGCAGTGCTAGAGAGCAAGGCAGGGGGTATGGCTACACCTTC
NA | TRBJ1-1 | few | TRBV5-8 | CASSFAMTGNTEAFF | TGTGCCAGCAGCTTTGCTATGACAGGGAACACTGAAGCTTTCTTT
NA | TRBJ1-5 | NA | TRBV7-7 | CASSLGAGLNTGEF | TGTGCTAGCAGCTTAGGAGCGGGGCTGAACACCGGGGAGTTT
NA | TRBJ1-2 | NA | TRBV7-3 | CASTLERDGFGSGYTF | TGTGCCAGCACCCTGGAGAGGGACGGGTTCGGGTCTGGCTACACCTTC
NA | TRBJ1-1 | NA | TRBV7-8 | CASSLERRPDTQYFF | TGTGCCAGCAGCTTAGAGCGAAGACCCGATACGCAGTATTTCTTT
NA | TRBJ2-7 | NA | TRBV2 | CASREGAQDYHEYYF | TGTGCCAGCAGAGAAGGGGCCCAGGATTACCACGAGTATTACTTC
NA | TRBJ2-5 | NA | TRBV7-9 | CATSLGSGPANEQF | TGTGCCACCAGCTTGGGCTCGGGCCCGGCCAACGAGCAGTTC
NA | TRBJ1-1 | NA | TRBV7-2 | CASSLALRGNTQDFF | TGTGCCAGCAGCTTAGCGCTGAGAGGGAACACTCAGGATTTCTTT
NA | TRBJ1-1 | NA | TRBV15 | CATSGAATKTEAFF | TGTGCCACCAGCGGAGCGGCGACGAAGACTGAAGCTTTCTTT
NA | TRBJ2-3 | once | TRBV7-9 | CASSSAGTWEEPQF | TGTGCCAGCAGCTCTGCGGGGACTTGGGAAGAGCCCCAGTTT
TRBD2 | TRBJ2-1 | NA | TRBV7-9 | CASSLLSGEGCVEQFF | TGTGCCAGCAGCTTACTAAGCGGGGAGGGGTGCGTTGAGCAGTTCTTC
NA | TRBJ2-5 | NA | TRBV7-2 | CASSSTPTWGGGQYF | TGTGCCAGCAGTTCCACCCCGACTTGGGGAGGGGGGCAGTACTTC
NA | TRBJ2-5 | NA | TRBV7-6 | CASRLADRTKETQYF | TGTGCCAGCAGATTAGCGGACAGGACAAAAGAGACCCAGTACTTC
NA | TRBJ1-1 | NA | TRBV19 | CASSLAMTAYNEAFF | TGTGCCAGTAGCTTAGCTATGACAGCGTACAATGAAGCTTTCTTT
TRBD1 | TRBJ1-6 | NA | TRBV12-5 | CASASGTGDSSPLHF | TGTGCTAGTGCCTCCGGGACAGGGGACAGTTCACCCCTCCACTTT
NA | TRBJ1-2 | few | TRBV9 | CASSLGWDGLVFGYTF | TGTGCCAGCAGCTTGGGGTGGGACGGGCTCGTATTTGGCTACACCTTC
NA | TRBJ2-3 | many | TRBV6-5 | CASSYSGSTDTQYF | TGTGCCAGCAGTTACTCCGGGAGCACAGATACGCAGTATTTT
NA | TRBJ2-1 | NA | TRBV20-1 | CSVSSNEQFF | TGCAGTGTTAGCTCCAATGAGCAGTTCTTC
TRBD1 | TRBJ2-5 | NA | TRBV7-2 | CASSNGQGPQEQQF | TGTGCCAGCAGCAATGGACAGGGGCCACAAGAGCAGCAGTTC
NA | TRBJ1-1 | NA | TRBV10-3 | CAISHDRYQAFF | TGTGCCATCAGCCACGACAGGTATCAAGCTTTCTTT
NA | TRBJ1-2 | few | TRBV25-1 | CASSDPRRNGYTF | TGTGCCAGCAGTGACCCCCGGAGGAATGGCTACACCTTC
NA | TRBJ1-2 | NA | TRBV2 | CASSSGRDGQVYGYTF | TGTGCCAGCAGCTCGGGGAGGGACGGGCAGGTATATGGCTACACCTTC
TRBD1 | TRBJ2-5 | NA | TRBV25-1 | CASSEWGTGGFETQYF | TGTGCCAGCAGTGAATGGGGGACAGGGGGCTTTGAGACCCAGTACTTC